The present TCR beta chain was sequenced within a study of OX40 agonist ivuxolimab in advanced cancers. About the research overall: Age averaged around 60 years (range roughly 23 to 79), and 82.7% were male. General study points: Expanded clones were, on average, more numerous in CD8+ T cells than in CD4+.

The protocol was immunoSEQ multiplex PCR, while the TCRdb copy is restricted to in-frame clones and leaves out a portion. The sample has 95,000 to 150,000 clones, 80% to 90% seen once. The CDR3 spans 16 residues. Points on this clone: As yet, its antigen is unknown.

Sequencing used CD4+ or CD8+ T cells sorted from blood, obtained in a trial of the OX40 agonist ivuxolimab. The clonotype comes from an adult with an advanced solid tumor such as melanoma, head and neck, liver or kidney cancer. This chain links TRBV21-1 with TRBJ1-5; no DNA check was done on the table's D call, TRBD1. TRBV21-1 is annotated as a pseudogene. The CDR3 coding sequence is TGTGCCAGCAGCAAAGGAGGGCAGGGGGCGAATCAGCCCCAGCATTTT. Protein product: CASSKGGQGANQPQHF.